This T cell receptor (beta chain) was recovered during a study of blood T cell repertoires in COVID-19. The overall study: COVID-19 samples, acute and convalescent, were from the United States, Italy and Spain. PBMCs, B-cell-depleted T cells, or T cells were the source of the cDNA or gDNA that made up the material.

Repertoires were generated with immunoSEQ multiplex PCR, while TCRdb's copy carries only in-frame clones and drops some. The sample shows around 190,000 clones, around 76% of them seen only once. CDR3 length: 13 residues. Germline loops: CDR1 MNHEY, CDR2 SVGAGI. With 11 bases clipped from V and 4 bases from J, the junction kept 11 bases outside the gene matches. This TCR derives from a woman aged 45 to 65 with active or convalescent COVID-19. Sequencing input: peripheral blood. The rearrangement links TRBV6-5 to TRBJ2-7; 7 bases map to TRBD1. DNA of the CDR3: TGTGCCTCAGCCCGGGACAGAACATACGAGCAGTACTTC. This translates into CASARDRTYEQYF.